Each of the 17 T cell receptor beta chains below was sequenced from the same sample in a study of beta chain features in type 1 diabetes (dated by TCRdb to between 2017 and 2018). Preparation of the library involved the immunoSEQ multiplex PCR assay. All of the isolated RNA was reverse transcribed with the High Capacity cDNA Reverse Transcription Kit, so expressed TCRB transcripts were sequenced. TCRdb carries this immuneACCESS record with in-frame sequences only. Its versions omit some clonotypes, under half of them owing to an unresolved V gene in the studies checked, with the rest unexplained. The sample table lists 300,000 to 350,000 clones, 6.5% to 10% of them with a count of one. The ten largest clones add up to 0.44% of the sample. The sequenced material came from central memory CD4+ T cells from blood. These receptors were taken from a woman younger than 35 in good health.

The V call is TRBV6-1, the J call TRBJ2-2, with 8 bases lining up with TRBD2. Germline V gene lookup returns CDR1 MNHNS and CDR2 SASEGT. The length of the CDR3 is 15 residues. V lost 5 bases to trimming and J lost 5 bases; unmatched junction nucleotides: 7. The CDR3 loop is CASSSGGRRTGELFF. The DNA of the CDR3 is TGTGCCAGCAGTTCCGGCGGGAGGAGGACCGGGGAGCTGTTTTTT.

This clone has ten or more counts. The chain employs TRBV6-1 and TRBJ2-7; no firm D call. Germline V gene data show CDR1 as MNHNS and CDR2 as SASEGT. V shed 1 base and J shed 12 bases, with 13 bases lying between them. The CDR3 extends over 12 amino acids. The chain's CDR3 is CASSEEVGRWYF. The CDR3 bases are TGTGCCAGCAGTGAAGAGGTAGGACGCTGGTACTTC.

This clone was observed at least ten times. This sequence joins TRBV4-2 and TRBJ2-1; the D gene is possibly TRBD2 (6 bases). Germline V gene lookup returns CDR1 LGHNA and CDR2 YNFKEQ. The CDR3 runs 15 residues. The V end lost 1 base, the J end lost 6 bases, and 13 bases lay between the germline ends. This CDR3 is CASSQGGLAINEQFF. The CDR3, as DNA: TGTGCCAGCAGCCAAGGGGGTCTAGCGATCAATGAGCAGTTCTTC.

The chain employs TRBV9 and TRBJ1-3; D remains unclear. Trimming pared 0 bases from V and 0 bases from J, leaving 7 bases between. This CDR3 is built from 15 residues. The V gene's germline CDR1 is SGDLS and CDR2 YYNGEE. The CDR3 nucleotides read TGTGCCAGCAGCGTAGGAGGTATCTCTGGAAACACCATATATTTT. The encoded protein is CASSVGGISGNTIYF.

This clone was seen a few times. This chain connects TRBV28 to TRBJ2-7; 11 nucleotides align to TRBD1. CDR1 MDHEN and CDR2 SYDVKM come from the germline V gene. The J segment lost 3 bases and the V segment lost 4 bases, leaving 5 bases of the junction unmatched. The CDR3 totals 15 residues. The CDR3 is CASSSAGQGDYEQYF. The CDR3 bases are TGTGCCAGCAGTTCGGCGGGACAGGGGGACTACGAGCAGTACTTC.

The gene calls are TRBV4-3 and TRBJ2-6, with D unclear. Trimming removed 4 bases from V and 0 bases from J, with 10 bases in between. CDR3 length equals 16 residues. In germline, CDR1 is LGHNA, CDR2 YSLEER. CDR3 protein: CASSRLGYSGANVLTF. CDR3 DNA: TGCGCCAGCAGCCGCCTCGGGTACTCTGGGGCCAACGTCCTGACTTTC.

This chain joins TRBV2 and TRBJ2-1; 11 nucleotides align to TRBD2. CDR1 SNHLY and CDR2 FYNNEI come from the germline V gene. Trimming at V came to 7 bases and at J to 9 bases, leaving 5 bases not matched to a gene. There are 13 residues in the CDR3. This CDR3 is CASKLAGVGEQFF. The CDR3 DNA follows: TGTGCCAGCAAACTAGCGGGAGTTGGTGAGCAGTTCTTC.

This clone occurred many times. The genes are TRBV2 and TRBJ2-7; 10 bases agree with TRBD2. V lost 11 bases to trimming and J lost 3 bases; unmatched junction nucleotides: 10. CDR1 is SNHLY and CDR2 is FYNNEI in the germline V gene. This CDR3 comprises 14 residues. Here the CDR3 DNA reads TGTGCCGGCCGTACTAGCGGGATGAGCTACGAGCAGTACTTC. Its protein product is CAGRTSGMSYEQYF.

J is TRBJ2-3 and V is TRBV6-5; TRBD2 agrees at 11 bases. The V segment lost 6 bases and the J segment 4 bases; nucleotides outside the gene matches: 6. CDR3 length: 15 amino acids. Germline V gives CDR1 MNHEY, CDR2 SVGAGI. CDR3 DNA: TGTGCCAGCAGATCAACTAGCGGGAGACCAGATACGCAGTATTTT. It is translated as CASRSTSGRPDTQYF.

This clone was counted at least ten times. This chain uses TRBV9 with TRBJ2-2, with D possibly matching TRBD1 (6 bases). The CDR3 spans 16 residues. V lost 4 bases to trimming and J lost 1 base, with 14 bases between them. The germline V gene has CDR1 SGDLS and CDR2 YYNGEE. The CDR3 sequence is CASSPRGVENTGELFF. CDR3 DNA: TGTGCCAGCAGCCCCAGGGGCGTAGAGAACACCGGGGAGCTGTTTTTT.

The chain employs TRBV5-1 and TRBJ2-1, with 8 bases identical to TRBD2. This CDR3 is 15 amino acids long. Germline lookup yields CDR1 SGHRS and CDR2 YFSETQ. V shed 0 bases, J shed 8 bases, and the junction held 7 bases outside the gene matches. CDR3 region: CASSLGSGMLDEQFF. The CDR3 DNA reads TGCGCCAGCAGCTTGGGTAGCGGGATGTTGGATGAGCAGTTCTTC.

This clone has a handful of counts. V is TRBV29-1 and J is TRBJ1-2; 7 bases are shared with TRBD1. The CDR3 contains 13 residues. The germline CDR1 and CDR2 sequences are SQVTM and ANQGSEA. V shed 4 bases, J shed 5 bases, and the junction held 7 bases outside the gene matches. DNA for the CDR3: TGCAGCGTTGGAAGGACAGGTGATTATGGCTACACCTTC. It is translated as CSVGRTGDYGYTF.

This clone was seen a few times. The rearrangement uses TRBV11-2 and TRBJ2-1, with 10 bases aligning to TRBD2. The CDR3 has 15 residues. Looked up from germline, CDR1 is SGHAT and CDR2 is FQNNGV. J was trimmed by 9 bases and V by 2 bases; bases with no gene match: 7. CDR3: CASSLYGLAGAEQFF. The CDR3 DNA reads TGTGCCAGCAGCTTATATGGGCTAGCGGGAGCTGAGCAGTTCTTC.

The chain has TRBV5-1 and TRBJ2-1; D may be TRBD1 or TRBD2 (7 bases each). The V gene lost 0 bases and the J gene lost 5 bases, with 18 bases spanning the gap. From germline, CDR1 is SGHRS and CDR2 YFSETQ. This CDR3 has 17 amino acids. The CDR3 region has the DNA TGCGCCAGCAGCTTGGCAGTTGCAGGGGGGGTTGACAATGAGCAGTTCTTC. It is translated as CASSLAVAGGVDNEQFF.

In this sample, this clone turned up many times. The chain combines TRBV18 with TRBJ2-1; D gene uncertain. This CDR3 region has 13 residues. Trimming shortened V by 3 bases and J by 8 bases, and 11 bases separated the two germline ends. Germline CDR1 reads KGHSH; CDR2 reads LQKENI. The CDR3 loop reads CASSPVDLHEQFF. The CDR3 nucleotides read TGTGCCAGCTCACCGGTGGATCTCCATGAGCAGTTCTTC.

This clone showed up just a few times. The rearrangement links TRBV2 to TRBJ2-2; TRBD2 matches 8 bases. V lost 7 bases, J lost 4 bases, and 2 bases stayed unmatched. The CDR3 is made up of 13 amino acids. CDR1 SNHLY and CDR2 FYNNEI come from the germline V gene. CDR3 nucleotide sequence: TGTGCCAGCAAGCTAGCGGGCACCGGGGAGCTGTTTTTT. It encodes CASKLAGTGELFF. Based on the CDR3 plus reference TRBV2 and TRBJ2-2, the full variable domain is EPEVTQTPSHQVTQMGQEVILRCVPISNHLYFYWYRQILGQKVEFLVSFYNNEISEKSEIFDDQFSVERPDGSNFTLKIRSTKLEDSAMYFCASKLAGTGELFFGEGSRLTVL.

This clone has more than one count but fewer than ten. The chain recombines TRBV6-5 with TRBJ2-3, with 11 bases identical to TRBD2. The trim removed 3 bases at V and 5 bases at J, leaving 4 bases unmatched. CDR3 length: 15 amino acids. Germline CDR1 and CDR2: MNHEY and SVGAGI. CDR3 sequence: CASSYIAGGEDTQYF. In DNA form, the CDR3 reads TGTGCCAGCAGTTATATAGCGGGAGGGGAAGATACGCAGTATTTT.